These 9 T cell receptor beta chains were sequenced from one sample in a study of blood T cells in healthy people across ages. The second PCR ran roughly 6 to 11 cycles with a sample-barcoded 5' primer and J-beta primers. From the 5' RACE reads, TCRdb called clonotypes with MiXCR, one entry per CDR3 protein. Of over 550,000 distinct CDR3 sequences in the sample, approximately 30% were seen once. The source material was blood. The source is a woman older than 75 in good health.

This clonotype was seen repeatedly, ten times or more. The CDR3 DNA is TGTGCCAGCAGCTCTGGGACTAGCGGTGAGACCCAGTACTTC. Amino acids: CASSSGTSGETQYF. This chain uses TRBV7-2 with TRBJ2-5; 11 positions match TRBD2. The CDR3 spans 14 residues. Germline V gene lookup returns CDR1 SGHTA and CDR2 FQGNSA. With 4 bases clipped from V and 5 bases from J, the junction kept 3 bases outside the gene matches.

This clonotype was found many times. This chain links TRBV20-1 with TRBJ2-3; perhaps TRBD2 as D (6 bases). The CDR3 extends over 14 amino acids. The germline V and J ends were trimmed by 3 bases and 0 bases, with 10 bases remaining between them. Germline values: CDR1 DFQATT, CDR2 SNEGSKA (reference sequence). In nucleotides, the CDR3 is TGCAGTGCTAGTGTAGCGGATAGCACAGATACGCAGTATTTT. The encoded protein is CSASVADSTDTQYF.

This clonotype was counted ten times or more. CDR3 region: CAISESDPLVSHSPLHF. The CDR3 coding sequence is TGTGCCATCAGTGAGTCTGACCCTCTTGTATCCCATTCACCCCTCCACTTT. The chain has TRBV10-3 and TRBJ1-6; D is unresolved. The CDR3 is 17 amino acids. Trimming left V 0 bases short and J 8 bases short, with 17 bases between. Germline V gene lookup returns CDR1 ENHRY and CDR2 SYGVKD.

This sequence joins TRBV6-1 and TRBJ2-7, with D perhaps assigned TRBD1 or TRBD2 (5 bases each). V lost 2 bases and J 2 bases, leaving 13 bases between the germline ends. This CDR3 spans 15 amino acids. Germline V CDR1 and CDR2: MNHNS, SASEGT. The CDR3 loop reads CASSEYGTLAYEQYF. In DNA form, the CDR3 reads TGTGCCAGCAGTGAATATGGGACCCTCGCCTACGAGCAGTACTTC.

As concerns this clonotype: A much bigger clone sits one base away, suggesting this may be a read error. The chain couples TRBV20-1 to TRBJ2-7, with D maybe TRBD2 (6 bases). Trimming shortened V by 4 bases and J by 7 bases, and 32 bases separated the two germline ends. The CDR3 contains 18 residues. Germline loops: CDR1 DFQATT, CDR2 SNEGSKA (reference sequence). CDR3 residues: CSATRELARDHSYNEQYF. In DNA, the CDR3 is TGCAGTGCTACCAGGGAACTAGCTCGTGACCACTCCTACAATGAGCAGTACTTC.

The CDR3 spells CASSLEPDLWAYNEQFF. The CDR3, as DNA: TGTGCCAGCAGCTTAGAACCCGACCTCTGGGCCTACAATGAGCAGTTCTTC. The V and J genes are TRBV7-2 and TRBJ2-1; no clear D. This CDR3 spans 17 amino acids. Trimming cost V 1 base and J 2 bases, with 15 bases left between them. CDR1 and CDR2 from the germline V gene are SGHTA and FQGNSA.

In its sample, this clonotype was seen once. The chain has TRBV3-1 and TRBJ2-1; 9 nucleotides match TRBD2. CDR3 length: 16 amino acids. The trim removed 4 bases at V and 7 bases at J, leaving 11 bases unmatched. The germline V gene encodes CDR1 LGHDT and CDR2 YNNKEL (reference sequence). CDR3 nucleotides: TGTGCCAGCAGCCTTTCCCCTAGCGGGGCATTGAATGAGCAGTTCTTC. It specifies CASSLSPSGALNEQFF.

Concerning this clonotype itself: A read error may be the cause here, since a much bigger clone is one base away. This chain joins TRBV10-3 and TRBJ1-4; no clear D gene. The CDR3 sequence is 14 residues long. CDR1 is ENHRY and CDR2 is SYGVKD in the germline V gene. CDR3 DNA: TGTGCCTTCAGTGAGTTGGCAACTAATGAAAAACTGTTTTTT. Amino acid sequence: CAFSELATNEKLFF.

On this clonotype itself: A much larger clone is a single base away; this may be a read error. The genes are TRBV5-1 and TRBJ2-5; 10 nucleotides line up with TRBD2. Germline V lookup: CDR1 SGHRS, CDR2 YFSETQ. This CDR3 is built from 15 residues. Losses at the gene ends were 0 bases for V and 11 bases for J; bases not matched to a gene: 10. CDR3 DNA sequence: TGCGCCAGCAGCTTGGGGACTAGCGGTTACAATGAGCAGTACTTC. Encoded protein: CASSLGTSGYNEQYF.